The 8 T cell receptor beta chains reported below all come from one sample, sequenced in a study of PD-L1 blockade in urothelial cancer. The time point denotes: pretreatment peripheral blood. Clones were read by immunoSEQ multiplex PCR, and TCRdb kept only the in-frame ones, dropping some. The table has around 130,000 clones, around 84% seen once. The input for sequencing was PBMCs, taken around atezolizumab (anti-PD-L1) treatment. All receptors derive from a man aged 45 to 65 with urothelial cancer.

This clone was observed once. V is TRBV6-1 and J is TRBJ2-1; no definite D call. V was pared by 6 bases and J by 3 bases, with 6 bases between. The CDR3 spans 12 residues. Germline V gene data show CDR1 as MNHNS and CDR2 as SASEGT. Here the CDR3 DNA reads TGTGCCAGCAGCGAGTACTACAATGAGCAGTTCTTC. It specifies CASSEYYNEQFF.

This chain connects TRBV19 to TRBJ2-3; 7 positions agree with TRBD2. Trimming removed 7 bases from V and 3 bases from J; junction bases left unmatched: 7. The germline gives CDR1 LNHDA, CDR2 SQIVND (reference sequence). The CDR3 sequence is 14 residues long. The CDR3 loop is CASTPGLDTDTQYF. For the CDR3, the DNA is TGTGCCAGTACCCCAGGACTAGATACAGATACGCAGTATTTT.

The chain joins TRBV7-3 to TRBJ2-1, with D possibly being TRBD2 (6 bases). Germline CDR1 reads SGHTA; CDR2 reads FQGTGA. Trimming removed 5 bases at V and 5 bases at J, with 13 bases between. CDR3 size: 14 residues. Here the CDR3 DNA reads TGTGCCAGCAGCCCAGGGAGGCTGGACAATGAGCAGTTCTTC. It is translated as CASSPGRLDNEQFF.

V usage is TRBV6-5 and J usage is TRBJ2-3; 9 bases fit TRBD2. V lost 6 bases, J lost 6 bases, and 10 bases stayed unmatched. This CDR3 is built from 15 residues. The germline gives CDR1 MNHEY, CDR2 SVGAGI. The CDR3 DNA sequence: TGTGCCAGCAGCCGCCTCGGGACTAGCATGGATACGCAGTATTTT. This gives the protein CASSRLGTSMDTQYF.

This rearrangement joins TRBV6-6 to TRBJ1-5; maybe TRBD1 (5 bases). The V gene's germline CDR1 is MNHNY and CDR2 SVGAGI (reference sequence). The V end was cut by 5 bases, the J end by 7 bases, with 21 bases between. The CDR3 totals 16 residues. The CDR3 coding sequence is TGTGCCAGCAGTATTCACACGGACACGCGGATACAGCCCCAGCATTTT. It translates to CASSIHTDTRIQPQHF.

This chain joins TRBV2 and TRBJ1-5; 10 nucleotides agree with TRBD1. The V segment lost 8 bases and the J segment 4 bases; nucleotides outside the gene matches: 8. The CDR3 contains 15 residues. Per germline, CDR1 SNHLY and CDR2 FYNNEI. CDR3 sequence: CASRGQGVGNQPQHF. CDR3 DNA: TGTGCCAGCCGAGGACAGGGGGTAGGAAATCAGCCCCAGCATTTT.

V is TRBV27 and J is TRBJ1-5, with no clear D. Germline loops: CDR1 MNHEY, CDR2 SMNVEV (reference sequence). This CDR3 spans 12 amino acids. The germline V and J ends were trimmed by 4 bases and 10 bases, with 11 bases remaining between them. This CDR3 reads CASSSTVTPQHF. CDR3 bases: TGTGCCAGCAGTTCTACGGTTACCCCCCAGCATTTT.

V gene TRBV20-1 combines with J gene TRBJ2-1; D gene unclear. Trimming removed 3 bases at V and 8 bases at J, with 8 bases between. Germline lookup yields CDR1 DFQATT and CDR2 SNEGSKA (reference sequence). This CDR3 is 11 amino acids long. The CDR3 loop is CSARRLDEQFF. CDR3 sequence (DNA): TGCAGTGCTAGGCGGTTGGATGAGCAGTTCTTC.